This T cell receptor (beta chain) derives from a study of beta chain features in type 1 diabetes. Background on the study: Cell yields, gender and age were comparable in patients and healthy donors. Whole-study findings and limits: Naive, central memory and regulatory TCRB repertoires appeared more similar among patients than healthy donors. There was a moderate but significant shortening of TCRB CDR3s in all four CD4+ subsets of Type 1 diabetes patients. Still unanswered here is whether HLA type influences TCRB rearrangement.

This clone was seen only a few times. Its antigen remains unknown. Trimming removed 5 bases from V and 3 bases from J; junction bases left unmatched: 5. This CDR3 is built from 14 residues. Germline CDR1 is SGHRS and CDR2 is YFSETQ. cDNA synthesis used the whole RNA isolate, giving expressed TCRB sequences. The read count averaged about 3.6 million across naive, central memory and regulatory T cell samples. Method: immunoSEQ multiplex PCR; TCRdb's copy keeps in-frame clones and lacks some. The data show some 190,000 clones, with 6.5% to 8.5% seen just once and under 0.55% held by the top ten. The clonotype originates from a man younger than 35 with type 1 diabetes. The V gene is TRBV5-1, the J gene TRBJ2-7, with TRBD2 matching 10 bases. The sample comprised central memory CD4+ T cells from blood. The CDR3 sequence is CASRTGLADYEQYF. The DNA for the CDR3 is TGCGCCAGCAGGACTGGACTAGCGGACTACGAGCAGTACTTC. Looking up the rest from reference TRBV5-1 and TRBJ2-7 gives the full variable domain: KAGVTQTPRYLIKTRGQQVTLSCSPISGHRSVSWYQQTPGQGLQFLFEYFSETQRNKGNFPGRFSGRQFSNSRSEMNVSTLELGDSALYLCASRTGLADYEQYFGPGTRLTVT.